The rows below give T cell receptor beta chains drawn from one sample of a study of control samples from healthy donors and cancer patients. The assay was immunoSEQ multiplex PCR, and TCRdb's table has in-frame clones only and misses some. Counted here are around 100,000 clones, 85% to 90% occurring once; the ten biggest clones make up around an eighth. Source material: blood. These receptor sequences come from a man aged 25-45 years in good health. Each CDR3 is given with its conserved first and last residue. The D gene is left open where the match is weak. Clone size is stated in some rows and not others, as once, few, many or a class when expanded.

size,V,D,J,CDR3,DNA
-,TRBV6-6,TRBD2,TRBJ2-7,CASSYLGTSAYEQYF,TGTGCCAGCAGTTACTTAGGGACTAGCGCCTACGAGCAGTACTTC
few,TRBV12-3/TRBV12-4,-,TRBJ2-5,CASTTTVGETQYF,TGTGCCAGCACCACAACGGTTGGGGAGACCCAGTACTTC
-,TRBV4-2,-,TRBJ2-1,CASRAQGINEQFF,TGTGCCAGCAGAGCTCAGGGGATCAATGAGCAGTTCTTC
-,TRBV20-1,TRBD2,TRBJ2-7,CSASGREGAPTYEQYF,TGCAGTGCTAGTGGGCGGGAGGGAGCACCGACCTACGAGCAGTACTTC
-,TRBV15,-,TRBJ2-7,CATSRDLGVSGEQYF,TGTGCCACCAGCAGAGATCTCGGGGTATCCGGCGAGCAGTACTTC
-,TRBV5-1,-,TRBJ2-7,CASSSTYEQYF,TGCGCCAGCAGCTCAACCTACGAGCAGTACTTC
-,TRBV4-1,-,TRBJ1-6,CASSQDSGANYNSPLHF,TGCGCCAGCAGCCAAGATTCGGGGGCGAACTATAATTCACCCCTCCACTTT
-,TRBV6-5,-,TRBJ1-4,CASTGRGATNEKLFF,TGTGCCAGCACTGGCAGAGGTGCAACTAATGAAAAACTGTTTTTT
-,TRBV28,TRBD1,TRBJ1-2,CASSYGRGYRNYGYTF,TGTGCCAGCAGTTACGGCAGGGGGTATAGAAACTATGGCTACACCTTC
-,TRBV30,TRBD1,TRBJ2-7,CAWSADRGYEQYF,TGTGCCTGGAGTGCAGACAGGGGGTACGAGCAGTACTTC
-,TRBV4-1,-,TRBJ1-5,CASSQDRNQPQHF,TGCGCCAGCAGCCAAGACCGGAATCAGCCCCAGCATTTT
once,TRBV5-5,-,TRBJ2-5,CASSLSPTWQETQYF,TGTGCCAGCAGCTTGAGCCCCACTTGGCAAGAGACCCAGTACTTC
-,TRBV30,-,TRBJ2-3,CAWSPRGTGTDTQYF,TGTGCCTGGAGTCCACGGGGGACTGGCACAGATACGCAGTATTTT
once,TRBV5-4,-,TRBJ2-7,CASSLNSYEQYF,TGTGCCAGCAGCTTGAATAGCTACGAGCAGTACTTC
-,TRBV10-3,-,TRBJ1-1,CAISEPNGGGEAFF,TGTGCCATCAGTGAGCCTAATGGGGGGGGTGAGGCTTTCTTT
-,TRBV2,TRBD1,TRBJ1-2,CASSETGQETGYTF,TGTGCCAGCAGTGAAACTGGACAGGAAACTGGCTACACCTTC
-,TRBV29-1,-,TRBJ2-2,CSVRVGTGELFF,TGCAGCGTGAGGGTGGGAACCGGGGAGCTGTTTTTT
-,TRBV27,TRBD2,TRBJ2-7,CASSPGGPHFSYEQYF,TGTGCCAGCAGCCCGGGGGGACCTCACTTCTCCTACGAGCAGTACTTC
-,TRBV5-1,-,TRBJ1-3,CASSGGTSGNTIYF,TGCGCCAGCAGCGGCGGGACTTCTGGAAACACCATATATTTT
once,TRBV7-9,-,TRBJ2-7,CASNREGTEQYF,TGTGCCAGCAACAGAGAGGGCACCGAGCAGTACTTC
-,TRBV7-9,-,TRBJ2-7,CASSWPGSDRSYEQYF,TGTGCCAGCAGCTGGCCGGGGTCAGACCGCTCCTACGAGCAGTACTTC
-,TRBV15,TRBD2,TRBJ2-1,CATSRDREGNNEQFF,TGTGCCACCAGCAGAGATCGGGAGGGGAACAATGAGCAGTTCTTC
-,TRBV6-5,-,TRBJ1-4,CASITGRGNEKLFF,TGTGCCAGCATTACGGGACGAGGTAATGAAAAACTGTTTTTT
-,TRBV2,-,TRBJ2-7,CASGSGLKYEQYF,TGTGCCAGCGGATCGGGGTTAAAGTACGAGCAGTACTTC